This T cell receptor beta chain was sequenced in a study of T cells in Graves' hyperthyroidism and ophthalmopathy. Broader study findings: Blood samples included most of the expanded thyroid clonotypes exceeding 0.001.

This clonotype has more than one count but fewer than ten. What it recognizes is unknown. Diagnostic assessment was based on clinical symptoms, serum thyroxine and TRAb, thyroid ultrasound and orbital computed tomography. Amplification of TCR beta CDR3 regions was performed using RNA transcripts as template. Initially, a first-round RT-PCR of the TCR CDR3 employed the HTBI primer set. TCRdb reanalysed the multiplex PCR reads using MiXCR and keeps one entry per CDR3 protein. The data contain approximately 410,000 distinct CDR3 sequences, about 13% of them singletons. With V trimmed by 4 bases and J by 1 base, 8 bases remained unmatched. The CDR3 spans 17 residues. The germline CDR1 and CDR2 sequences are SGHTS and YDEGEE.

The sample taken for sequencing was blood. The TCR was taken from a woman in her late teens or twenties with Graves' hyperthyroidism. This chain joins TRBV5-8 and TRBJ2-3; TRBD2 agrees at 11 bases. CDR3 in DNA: TGTGCCAGCAGCCCACGACAGACTAGCGGGGGCACAGATACGCAGTATTTT. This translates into CASSPRQTSGGTDTQYF. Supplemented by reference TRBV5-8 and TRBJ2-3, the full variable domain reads EAGVTQSPTHLIKTRGQQATLRCSPISGHTSVYWYQQALGLGLQFLLWYDEGEERNRGNFPPRFSGRQFPNYSSELNVNALELEDSALYLCASSPRQTSGGTDTQYFGPGTRLTVL.